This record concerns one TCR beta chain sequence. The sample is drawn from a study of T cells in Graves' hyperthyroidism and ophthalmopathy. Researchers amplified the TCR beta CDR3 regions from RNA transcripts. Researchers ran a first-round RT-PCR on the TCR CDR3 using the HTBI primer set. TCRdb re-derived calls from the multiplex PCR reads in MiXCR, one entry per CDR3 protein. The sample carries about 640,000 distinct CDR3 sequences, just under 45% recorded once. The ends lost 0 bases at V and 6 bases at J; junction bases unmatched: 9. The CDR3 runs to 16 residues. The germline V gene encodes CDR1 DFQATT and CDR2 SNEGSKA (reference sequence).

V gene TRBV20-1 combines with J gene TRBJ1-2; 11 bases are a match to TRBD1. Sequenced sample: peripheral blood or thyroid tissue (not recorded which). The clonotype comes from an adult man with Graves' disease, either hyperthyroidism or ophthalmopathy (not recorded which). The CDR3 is CSARDHWTGGKDGYTF. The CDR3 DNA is TGCAGTGCTAGAGATCATTGGACAGGGGGCAAGGATGGCTACACCTTC.